At least ten counts were recorded for the clone carrying this T cell receptor beta chain. The antigen is undetermined. The entry originates in a study of CD8+CD57+ T cells in acquired aplastic anemia. Looking at the study overall: When averaged, DNA from sorted CD4+ and CD8+ cells came to about 3 ug. General study results and limits: Overlapping CD8+ CDR3 repertoires of patients and controls contained under 35 shared sequences. Patient and control CD8+ Simpson's diversity was not significantly different.

Germline V lookup: CDR1 MNHEY, CDR2 SVGEGT. The CDR3 has 14 amino acids. Trimming left V 7 bases short and J 4 bases short, with 14 bases between. The sequenced patients had an expansion of CD8+CD57+ cells seen by flow cytometry. Acquired aplastic anemia of severe grade affected all patients. The TCR beta profiling, which covered VDJ combination and CDR3 sequence, was carried out using genomic DNA as the template. Each CDR3 protein is one row after TCRdb ran MiXCR on the reads. The sample includes 250,000 or so distinct CDR3 sequences, roughly half of them seen just once. The origin of this receptor is a human donor with aplastic anemia. The rearrangement links TRBV6-2 or TRBV6-3 to TRBJ1-5; D is uncertain. Sequenced input: sorted CD4+, CD8+, or CD8+CD57+ T cells (not recorded which) from PBMCs. The CDR3 DNA is TGTGCCAGCAACCTGACACCTGAAAATCAGCCCCAGCATTTT. As protein: CASNLTPENQPQHF.